The source of this TCR beta chain is a study of spatial heterogeneity in lung cancer. TCRdb ran MiXCR on the 5' RACE reads and lists one entry per CDR3 protein. Among 82,000 or so distinct CDR3 sequences, 10% to 15% were seen once, and the ten largest hold about 4.6%. This clonotype was counted only a few times. This sample's time point: sample taken at primary tumor resection. Whole RNA, isolated from tumor, nontumor lung or frozen PBMC, was sequenced without prior sorting. The CDR3 is made up of 13 amino acids. The germline gives CDR1 MNHEY, CDR2 SMNVEV (reference sequence). V was cut by 2 bases and J by 7 bases, with 9 bases left in between.

This receptor was identified in a male donor with early-stage non-small cell lung cancer. The sample was PBMCs, taken at surgery. This rearrangement joins TRBV27 to TRBJ1-5; D remains unclear. CDR3 sequence: CASSLEGFQPQHF. CDR3 nucleotide sequence: TGTGCCAGCAGTTTAGAAGGATTCCAGCCCCAGCATTTT.